This passage covers 12 T cell receptor beta chains from one sample sequenced in a study of blood T cells in healthy people across ages. Sample-barcoded 5' priming and a J-beta primer mix drove a second PCR of roughly 6 to 12 cycles. TCRdb re-derived calls from the 5' RACE reads in MiXCR, one entry per CDR3 protein. Of 1.6 million or so distinct CDR3 sequences detected, about 31% appear once; the ten largest clones hold approximately 10%. Sequenced: blood. These receptors all come from a woman under 40 in good health.

This chain uses TRBV27 with TRBJ1-1; D is uncertain. V lost 1 base and J 2 bases, leaving 8 bases between the germline ends. Germline V gene sequence: CDR1 MNHEY, CDR2 SMNVEV (reference sequence). This CDR3 has 14 amino acids. CDR3 coding DNA: TGTGCCAGCAGTTTATGGGCGGCTAACACTGAAGCTTTCTTT. Encoded protein: CASSLWAANTEAFF.

This clonotype was seen a handful of times. The chain links TRBV28 to TRBJ2-6, with D perhaps TRBD1 or TRBD2 (6 bases each). The V end lost 6 bases, the J end lost 2 bases, and 11 bases lay between the germline ends. Looked up from germline, CDR1 is MDHEN and CDR2 is SYDVKM. This CDR3 is built from 15 residues. CDR3 in amino acids: CASSTRGAGANVLTF. The CDR3 DNA is TGTGCCAGCAGCACGAGGGGGGCTGGGGCCAACGTCCTGACTTTC. The whole variable domain, remainder taken from reference TRBV28 and TRBJ2-6, is DVKVTQSSRYLVKRTGEKVFLECVQDMDHENMFWYRQDPGLGLRLIYFSYDVKMKEKGDIPEGYSVSREKKERFSLILESASTNQTSMYLCASSTRGAGANVLTFGAGSRLTVL.

CDR3 sequence reads: CASSHRPGEWSYNEQFF. CDR3 nucleotides: TGTGCCAGCAGTCATCGCCCGGGGGAGTGGTCCTACAATGAGCAGTTCTTC. This chain joins TRBV12-3 or TRBV12-4 and TRBJ2-1, with D possibly TRBD2 on 6 matching bases. The V end was cut by 5 bases, the J end by 1 base, with 18 bases between. The CDR3 consists of 17 residues.

This clonotype was counted only a few times. The V and J genes are TRBV4-1 and TRBJ2-5, with D unclear. This CDR3 has 13 residues. V lost 4 bases and J 5 bases, leaving 11 bases between the germline ends. CDR1 and CDR2 from the germline V gene are MGHRA and YSYEKL. As DNA, the CDR3 is TGCGCCAGCAGCCGAAGACCGTTGGAGACCCAGTACTTC. Protein product: CASSRRPLETQYF.

This clonotype has just a few counts. This chain links TRBV7-6 with TRBJ2-5; no clear D gene. The CDR3 is made up of 15 amino acids. Per germline, CDR1 SGHVS and CDR2 FNYEAQ. Trimming removed 5 bases from V and 6 bases from J, with 19 bases in between. The CDR3, as DNA: TGTGCCAGCAGCCAACCCGGGTCACCTGAAAAGACCCAGTACTTC. Encoded protein: CASSQPGSPEKTQYF.

Regarding this clonotype: This could be a read error, since a much larger clone is one nucleotide away. Because it lacks the conserved phenylalanine or tryptophan at the end, this CDR3 is likely a read error. The rearrangement links TRBV29-1 to TRBJ2-7, with 8 bases lining up with TRBD2. After removal of 4 bases from V and 1 base from J, the junction contained 3 bases not matched to a gene. The CDR3 length is 13 residues. The germline gives CDR1 SQVTM, CDR2 ANQGSEA. The CDR3 region is CSVVTSGSYEQYC. DNA of the CDR3: TGCAGCGTTGTTACTAGCGGTTCCTACGAGCAGTACTGC.

As concerns this clonotype: The junction departs from the called germline gene at one end, perhaps through a read error. This sequence joins TRBV7-3 and TRBJ2-7, with D possibly matching TRBD2 (5 bases). The J call may be incorrect, as the DNA end agrees better with TRBJ2-5. Germline V CDR1 and CDR2: SGHTA, FQGTGA. There are 13 residues in the CDR3. The CDR3 coding sequence is TGTGTCAGCAGCCCAACTAGAGAAGAGACCCAGTACTTC. Amino acid sequence: CVSSPTREETQYF.

There are many counts of this clonotype. This chain joins TRBV24-1 and TRBJ2-5; D is undetermined. V lost 2 bases and J lost 1, with 1 base in between. Germline values: CDR1 KGHDR, CDR2 SFDVKD. The CDR3 totals 12 residues. The CDR3 is CATSDSQETQYF. DNA of the CDR3: TGTGCCACCAGTGATTCCCAAGAGACCCAGTACTTC.

This clonotype was found a few times. The chain is built from TRBV9 and TRBJ2-5; TRBD1 agrees at 12 bases. V gave up 4 bases and J gave up 6 bases; unmatched junction bases: 4. The CDR3 spans 14 residues. Germline loops: CDR1 SGDLS, CDR2 YYNGEE. Written as DNA, the CDR3 is TGTGCCAGCAGCAAAGGGGACAGGGGGCAGACCCAGTACTTC. As protein: CASSKGDRGQTQYF.

This clonotype was seen a handful of times. The rearrangement links TRBV11-1 to TRBJ1-2, with D perhaps TRBD1 (5 bases). The V and J ends lost 5 bases and 4 bases respectively, with 14 bases between them. The germline V gene has CDR1 SGHAT and CDR2 FQDESV (reference sequence). The CDR3 contains 14 residues. Here the CDR3 DNA reads TGTGCCAGCAGCCCCCACAGCGGGGGCTATGGCTACACCTTC. It translates to CASSPHSGGYGYTF.

This clonotype turned up a few times. The chain uses TRBV20-1 and TRBJ2-5; TRBD2 agrees at 10 bases. V lost 0 bases and J lost 6; bases outside the gene matches: 7. CDR3 size: 15 residues. From germline, CDR1 is DFQATT and CDR2 SNEGSKA (reference sequence). Here the CDR3 reads CSARDQGSGGKTQYF. For the CDR3, the DNA is TGCAGTGCTAGAGATCAAGGTAGCGGGGGGAAGACCCAGTACTTC.

This clonotype was seen ten or more times. The J gene is TRBJ2-7, the V gene TRBV29-1; 9 bases map to TRBD1. Germline V lookup: CDR1 SQVTM, CDR2 ANQGSEA. The J segment lost 5 bases and the V segment lost 7 bases, leaving 9 bases of the junction unmatched. The CDR3 sequence is 13 residues long. CDR3 protein: CSDSRDRVNEQYF. CDR3 in DNA: TGCAGCGACAGCCGGGACAGGGTTAACGAGCAGTACTTC.